The 16 T cell receptor beta chains below come from one sample, sequenced in a study of OX40 agonist ivuxolimab in advanced cancers. TCRdb's table, derived via immunoSEQ multiplex PCR, lists solely in-frame clones and lacks some. The table has around 83,000 clones, over 75% seen once. Sequenced material: CD4+ or CD8+ T cells sorted from blood, taken in a trial of the OX40 agonist ivuxolimab. The source of these receptors is an adult with an advanced solid tumor such as melanoma, head and neck, liver or kidney cancer.

The V gene is TRBV5-5, the J gene TRBJ2-5, with TRBD2 matching over 7 bases. Germline assignment: CDR1 SGHKS and CDR2 YYEKEE (reference sequence). The J segment lost 4 bases and the V segment lost 0 bases, leaving 3 bases of the junction unmatched. The CDR3 runs 14 residues. CDR3 DNA sequence: TGTGCCAGCAGCTTGGACGGCGGGAGAGAGACCCAGTACTTC. Its translation: CASSLDGGRETQYF.

The rearrangement joins TRBV7-9 to TRBJ1-2; 10 bases line up with TRBD1. The CDR3 loop spans 14 amino acids. Trimming at V came to 2 bases and at J to 10 bases, leaving 7 bases not matched to a gene. Germline lookup yields CDR1 SEHNR and CDR2 FQNEAQ (reference sequence). DNA of the CDR3: TGTGCCAGCAGCTTATTGGCCGGGACAGGGGTCTACACCTTC. Amino acids: CASSLLAGTGVYTF.

This clone was seen only once. Here the CDR3 reads CAWTAGWGRSYEQYF. The CDR3 nucleotides are TGTGCCTGGACCGCGGGCTGGGGGCGCTCCTACGAGCAGTACTTC. The V gene is TRBV30, the J gene TRBJ2-7; D is perhaps TRBD1 (6 bases). Germline CDR1 reads GTSNPN; CDR2 reads SVGIG (reference sequence). V shed 4 bases and J shed 0 bases, with 16 bases lying between them. The length of the CDR3 is 15 residues.

This clone was seen more than once but under ten times. The chain is built from TRBV20-1 and TRBJ1-1; D gene ambiguous. The germline V and J ends were trimmed by 5 bases and 7 bases, with 11 bases remaining between them. In germline, CDR1 is DFQATT, CDR2 SNEGSKA (reference sequence). This CDR3 is built from 11 residues. The CDR3 is CSAQEQIEAFF. CDR3 bases: TGCAGTGCTCAGGAGCAGATTGAAGCTTTCTTT.

The chain links TRBV5-1 to TRBJ2-7; no definite D call. This CDR3 has 13 residues. Trimming took off 2 bases at V and 6 bases at J, with 12 bases between the two ends. Germline V gene data show CDR1 as SGHRS and CDR2 as YFSETQ. DNA of the CDR3: TGCGCCAGCAGCTTCGCCCCGACCTCCGAGCAGTACTTC. This sequence encodes CASSFAPTSEQYF.

The V gene is TRBV28, the J gene TRBJ2-3; D possibly matches TRBD1 or TRBD2 (5 bases each). The CDR3 loop spans 16 amino acids. Per the germline V gene, CDR1 is MDHEN and CDR2 is SYDVKM. The V end was cut by 5 bases, the J end by 4 bases, with 19 bases between. The CDR3 bases are TGTGCCAGCAGTCCAGCCGGGGCCGATTCTCCAGATACGCAGTATTTT. Translation gives CASSPAGADSPDTQYF. Drawing the rest from reference TRBV28 and TRBJ2-3, the complete variable domain is DVKVTQSSRYLVKRTGEKVFLECVQDMDHENMFWYRQDPGLGLRLIYFSYDVKMKEKGDIPEGYSVSREKKERFSLILESASTNQTSMYLCASSPAGADSPDTQYFGPGTRLTVL.

V and J are TRBV6-5 and TRBJ2-7, with D uncertain. The CDR3 is 13 amino acids. V lost 6 bases and J lost 1, with 10 bases in between. Germline V lookup: CDR1 MNHEY, CDR2 SVGAGI. The CDR3 is CASSLSFSYEQYF. As DNA, the CDR3 is TGTGCCAGCAGCCTTAGTTTTTCCTACGAGCAGTACTTC.

V gene TRBV7-2 combines with J gene TRBJ2-1; TRBD2 matches at 13 bases. The CDR3 has 18 amino acids. The J segment lost 0 bases and the V segment lost 3 bases, leaving 5 bases of the junction unmatched. The V gene's germline CDR1 is SGHTA and CDR2 FQGNSA. CDR3: CASSLRLAGGSSYNEQFF. The CDR3 DNA sequence: TGTGCCAGCAGCTTGCGACTAGCGGGAGGAAGCTCCTACAATGAGCAGTTCTTC.

The CDR3 DNA is TGTGCCACCAGCAGGGACCGGCCCTTCCAAGAGACCCAGTACTTC. Translated, it gives CATSRDRPFQETQYF. The chain carries TRBV15 and TRBJ2-5; D gene ambiguous. V shed 3 bases and J shed 1 base, with 12 bases lying between them. This CDR3 has 15 residues. Germline CDR1 and CDR2: LNHNV and YYDKDF (reference sequence).

This chain links TRBV6-5 with TRBJ2-7; 7 bases agree with TRBD2. The CDR3 is made up of 11 amino acids. Looked up from germline, CDR1 is MNHEY and CDR2 is SVGAGI. V shed 5 bases and J 11 bases; nucleotides not matched to a gene: 6. The CDR3 sequence: CASSTGTMKYF. In DNA, the CDR3 is TGTGCCAGCAGTACCGGGACTATGAAGTACTTC.

This clone was seen a few times. The chain uses TRBV18 and TRBJ1-5; D gene uncertain. Germline lookup yields CDR1 KGHSH and CDR2 LQKENI. The V gene lost 6 bases and the J gene lost 2 bases, with 23 bases spanning the gap. The CDR3 has 18 residues. The CDR3 sequence: CASSRLSRDSIGNQPQHF. The CDR3 DNA reads as TGTGCCAGCTCCCGGCTCAGCCGGGATAGTATTGGCAATCAGCCCCAGCATTTT.

This clone was found a few times. The chain links TRBV4-2 to TRBJ2-1; D unresolved. V lost 1 base to trimming and J lost 1 base, with 11 bases between them. The length of the CDR3 is 16 residues. The germline gives CDR1 LGHNA, CDR2 YNFKEQ. The CDR3 sequence: CASSQVPRSSYNEQFF. In nucleotides, the CDR3 is TGTGCCAGCAGCCAAGTCCCGCGTTCGTCCTACAATGAGCAGTTCTTC.

The chain recombines TRBV5-1 with TRBJ2-3, with D perhaps matching TRBD1 or TRBD2 (5 bases each). Trimming took off 5 bases at V and 2 bases at J, with 15 bases between the two ends. The CDR3 is made up of 15 amino acids. Germline V lookup: CDR1 SGHRS, CDR2 YFSETQ. The CDR3: CASRSGTGLTDTQYF. CDR3 sequence (DNA): TGCGCCAGCAGATCCGGGACGGGCCTCACAGATACGCAGTATTTT.

This clone was counted once. The chain recombines TRBV5-1 with TRBJ1-5; D is possibly TRBD1 (6 bases). Per the germline V gene, CDR1 is SGHRS and CDR2 is YFSETQ. The CDR3 extends over 15 amino acids. V was trimmed by 0 bases and J by 5 bases, leaving 12 bases between them. In DNA, the CDR3 is TGCGCCAGCAGCTTGGAGGGCAGGGGTCATCAGCCCCAGCATTTT. Amino acids: CASSLEGRGHQPQHF.

Remarks on this clone: This sample also contains other DNA sequences that code for the same CDR3. This CDR3 reads CASSPGLAGTDTQYF. CDR3 DNA sequence: TGTGCCAGCAGCCCGGGACTAGCGGGCACAGATACGCAGTATTTT. V and J are TRBV5-4 and TRBJ2-3, with TRBD2 matching 11 bases. The V gene end was trimmed by 4 bases and the J gene end by 1 base; junction bases not matched to a gene: 2. Germline V gene data show CDR1 as SGHNT and CDR2 as YYREEE (reference sequence). This CDR3 is built from 15 residues.

J is TRBJ2-7 and V is TRBV6-5; 8 nucleotides agree with TRBD1. V lost 4 bases and J lost 3; bases outside the gene matches: 8. Germline V gene lookup returns CDR1 MNHEY and CDR2 SVGAGI. This CDR3 is 15 amino acids long. The CDR3 spells CASSSTGTGLYEQYF. In DNA, the CDR3 is TGTGCCAGCAGTTCGACTGGGACAGGACTCTACGAGCAGTACTTC.